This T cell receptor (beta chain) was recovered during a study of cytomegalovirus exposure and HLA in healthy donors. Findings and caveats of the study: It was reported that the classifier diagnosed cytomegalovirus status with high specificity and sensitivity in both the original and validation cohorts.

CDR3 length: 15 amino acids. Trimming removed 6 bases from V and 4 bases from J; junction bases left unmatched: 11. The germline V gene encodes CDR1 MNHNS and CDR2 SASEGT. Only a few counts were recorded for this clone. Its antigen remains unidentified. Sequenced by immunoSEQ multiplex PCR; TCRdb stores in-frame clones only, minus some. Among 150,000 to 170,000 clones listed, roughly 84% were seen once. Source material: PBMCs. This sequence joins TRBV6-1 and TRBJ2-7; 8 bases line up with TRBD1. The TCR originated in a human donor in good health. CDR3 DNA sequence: TGTGCCAGCAGGGGCCTAGGGACAGGCCAATACGAGCAGTACTTC. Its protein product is CASRGLGTGQYEQYF.